The clone carrying this T cell receptor beta chain was counted between two and nine times. Its cognate antigen is unknown. The data belong to a study of T cells in Graves' hyperthyroidism and ophthalmopathy. Amplified regions were TCR beta CDR3 sequences from RNA transcripts. HTBI primers were employed in a first-round RT-PCR of the TCR CDR3. MiXCR, run by TCRdb on the multiplex PCR reads, gives a single entry per CDR3 protein. The sample contains 250,000 or so distinct CDR3 sequences, 14% to 15% of which appear only once. Newly diagnosed hyperthyroidism patients aged 18 to 65 years had disease lasting under 2 months. The source of the PBMCs was 8.5 to 10 ml of fresh peripheral blood. Germline V lookup: CDR1 SEHNR, CDR2 FQNEAQ (reference sequence). The CDR3 runs to 18 residues. J lost 6 bases, V lost 5 bases, and 15 bases had no gene match. Study-wide results and caveats: Ophthalmopathy was model-predicted a median approximately six months pre-onset.

This receptor was identified in a woman aged 40 to 50 with Graves' hyperthyroidism that later progressed to Graves' ophthalmopathy. The sample consisted of blood. The chain has TRBV7-9 and TRBJ2-1, with TRBD2 identical over 11 bases. The DNA for the CDR3 is TGTGCCAGCAGCCACTCCGGGACTAGCGGAATGTTATCCAATGAGCAGTTCTTC. It is translated as CASSHSGTSGMLSNEQFF.